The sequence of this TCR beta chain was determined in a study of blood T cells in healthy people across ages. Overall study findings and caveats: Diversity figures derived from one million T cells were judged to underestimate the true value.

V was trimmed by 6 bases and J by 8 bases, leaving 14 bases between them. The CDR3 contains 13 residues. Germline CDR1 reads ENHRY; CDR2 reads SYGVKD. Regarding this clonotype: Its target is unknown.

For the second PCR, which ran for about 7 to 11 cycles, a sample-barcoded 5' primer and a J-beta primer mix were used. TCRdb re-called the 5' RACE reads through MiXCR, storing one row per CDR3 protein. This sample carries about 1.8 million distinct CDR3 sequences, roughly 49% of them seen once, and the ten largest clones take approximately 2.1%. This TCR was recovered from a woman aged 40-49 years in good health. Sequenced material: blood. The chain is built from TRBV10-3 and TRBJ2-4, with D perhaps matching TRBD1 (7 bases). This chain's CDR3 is CAIRTDREDIQYF. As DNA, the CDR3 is TGTGCCATCAGAACCGACAGGGAGGACATTCAGTACTTC.